Presented here are 19 T cell receptor beta chains from one specimen sequenced in a study of spatial heterogeneity in lung cancer. Study outcomes and limitations: In tumors, expanded intratumoral alpha and beta TCR counts tracked mutation counts.

These TCRs are of unknown antigen specificity. Using its own MiXCR run on the 5' RACE reads, TCRdb lists one record per CDR3 protein. There are 4,400 or so distinct CDR3 sequences in the sample; around 12% occur only once, and roughly 26% lies in the top ten. The sample's time point: sample taken at primary tumor resection. The sequencing used lung tumor tissue, collected at surgery. The receptors here all came from a male donor with early-stage non-small cell lung cancer.

By its share, this clonotype is medium-sized (0.01 to 0.1%). A library prepared for alpha chains yielded this beta chain as an off-target read; its size is of little meaning. The V and J genes are TRBV5-1 and TRBJ1-1; D is ambiguous. The CDR3 is 14 amino acids. Deletions cut 1 base from V and 1 base from J, with 8 bases between. Germline V CDR1 and CDR2: SGHRS, YFSETQ. Here the CDR3 DNA reads TGCGCCAGCAGCTTGACTTGGCCGAACACTGAAGCTTTCTTT. It specifies CASSLTWPNTEAFF.

Sample share makes this clonotype medium-sized. The library was built for alpha chains, so this beta chain is an off-target read and its size means little. The chain combines TRBV20-1 with TRBJ2-3; D perhaps matches TRBD2 (6 bases). Per germline, CDR1 DFQATT and CDR2 SNEGSKA (reference sequence). V was shortened by 2 bases and J by 2 bases, with 14 bases between the two germline ends. The CDR3 is 15 amino acids. The CDR3 reads CSARRSGGATDTQYF. CDR3 bases: TGCAGTGCTAGACGCAGCGGAGGGGCCACAGATACGCAGTATTTT.

This clonotype was detected ten times or more. Because the library targeted alpha chains, this beta chain is an off-target read whose size means little. V and J are TRBV7-2 and TRBJ1-4, with 7 bases fitting TRBD1. Germline assignment: CDR1 SGHTA and CDR2 FQGNSA. Trimming cost V 7 bases and J 4 bases; bases outside gene matches: 6. This CDR3 is built from 14 residues. CDR3 sequence (DNA): TGTGCCAGCAACTTTGGGACAGTTAATGAAAAACTGTTTTTT. It codes for CASNFGTVNEKLFF.

Comment on this clonotype: Found in a library prepared for alpha chains, this beta chain is an off-target read, and its abundance has little meaning. The chain is built from TRBV7-3 and TRBJ2-2; D is unresolved. Germline values: CDR1 SGHTA, CDR2 FQGTGA. The CDR3 is 15 residues long. The germline V and J ends were trimmed by 1 base and 3 bases, with 9 bases remaining between them. This CDR3 reads CASSLIPGYTGELFF. The CDR3 DNA reads TGTGCCAGCAGCTTAATACCCGGATACACCGGGGAGCTGTTTTTT.

Sample share makes this clonotype medium-sized. This beta chain is off target for a library built for alpha chains, so its abundance means little. V is TRBV27 and J is TRBJ2-5; 15 bases align to TRBD2. The CDR3 is made up of 17 amino acids. With 6 bases clipped from V and 4 bases from J, the junction kept 9 bases outside the gene matches. In germline, CDR1 is MNHEY, CDR2 SMNVEV (reference sequence). The CDR3 here is CASSNGLAGGFRETQYF. For the CDR3, the DNA is TGTGCCAGCAGCAACGGACTAGCGGGGGGGTTCCGAGAGACCCAGTACTTC.

Regarding this clonotype: A library made for alpha chains picked up this beta chain off target, so its size means little. The chain is built from TRBV23-1 and TRBJ1-1, with D unclear. TRBV23-1 is placed among ORFs of uncertain function. V lost 4 bases and J lost 8, with 8 bases in between. The CDR3 is 11 residues long. This CDR3 is CASSPYPEAFF. For the CDR3, the DNA is TGCGCCAGCAGTCCTTACCCCGAAGCTTTCTTT.

This clonotype is labeled medium-sized. Little can be read into the size of this beta chain, an off-target read in a library designed for alpha chains. As DNA, the CDR3 is TGTGCCAGCGGGATCGCGGCCAGCACAGATACGCAGTATTTT. Amino acids: CASGIAASTDTQYF. V is TRBV12-3 or TRBV12-4 and J is TRBJ2-3; D is ambiguous. This CDR3 has 14 residues. V was cut by 8 bases and J by 0 bases, with 12 bases left in between.

This clonotype came up many times. Being off target in a library aimed at alpha chains, this beta chain has a size of little meaning. J is TRBJ1-2 and V is TRBV6-1; TRBD1 matches at 8 bases. This CDR3 has 13 amino acids. Trimming at V came to 9 bases and at J to 2 bases, leaving 5 bases not matched to a gene. Germline V gene data show CDR1 as MNHNS and CDR2 as SASEGT. The CDR3 DNA is TGTGCCAGGAGCCAGGGGGCGAACTATGGCTACACCTTC. This encodes CARSQGANYGYTF.

Many counts were recorded for this clonotype. As an off-target read in a library built for alpha chains, this beta chain has a frequency of little significance. V gene TRBV20-1 combines with J gene TRBJ1-6; TRBD1 is a possible D gene (5 bases). Between the trimmed V and J ends, which lost 1 base and 2 bases, there was a span of 12 bases. The CDR3 runs 16 residues. CDR1 is DFQATT, CDR2 SNEGSKA, per germline (reference sequence). CDR3: CSARGLQATYNSPLHF. CDR3 in DNA: TGCAGTGCTAGAGGGTTACAGGCAACCTATAATTCACCCCTCCACTTT.

This clonotype was recorded many times. Being off target in a library aimed at alpha chains, this beta chain has a size of little meaning. In DNA, the CDR3 is TGTGCCAGCAGCTTATTGGGGTGGGAGACCCAGTACTTC. Translating gives CASSLLGWETQYF. V gene TRBV11-2 combines with J gene TRBJ2-5; no reliable D call. Germline values: CDR1 SGHAT, CDR2 FQNNGV. V lost 2 bases to trimming and J lost 5 bases, with 9 bases between them. The CDR3 is 13 amino acids.

The table lists this clonotype with many counts. With the library built for alpha chains, this beta chain is off target and its frequency is not meaningful. The J gene is TRBJ1-1, the V gene TRBV27, with 7 positions matching TRBD1. Germline CDR1 is MNHEY and CDR2 is SMNVEV (reference sequence). V trimming: 8 bases; J trimming: 0 bases; junction bases outside the gene matches: 15. This CDR3 is built from 17 residues. The CDR3 protein is CASSGSLGTAVNTEAFF. CDR3 DNA sequence: TGTGCCAGCTCCGGTTCCTTAGGGACAGCCGTGAACACTGAAGCTTTCTTT.

This clonotype is labeled medium-sized. This beta chain is a stray sequence in a library constructed for alpha chains; its clone size is not meaningful. The rearrangement links TRBV5-6 to TRBJ1-3; D unclear. V lost 1 base and J 1 base, leaving 12 bases between the germline ends. Germline V gene lookup returns CDR1 SGHDT and CDR2 YYEEEE. This CDR3 comprises 16 residues. CDR3 sequence (DNA): TGTGCCAGCAGCTTGTGGGCAGCTAATTCTGGAAACACCATATATTTT. The encoded protein is CASSLWAANSGNTIYF.

This clonotype was recorded at least ten times. Being off target in a library aimed at alpha chains, this beta chain has a size of little meaning. The rearrangement uses TRBV4-2 and TRBJ2-3; 11 bases are a match to TRBD2. V trimming: 2 bases; J trimming: 4 bases; junction bases outside the gene matches: 5. CDR1 is LGHNA, CDR2 YNFKEQ, per germline. This CDR3 region has 16 residues. The CDR3 nucleotides are TGTGCCAGCAGCCAACGACTAGCGGGGTCCGCAGATACGCAGTATTTT. It encodes CASSQRLAGSADTQYF.

This clonotype showed up many times. Little can be read into the size of this beta chain, an off-target read in a library designed for alpha chains. The gene calls are TRBV7-2 and TRBJ1-2, with unresolved D. CDR3 length equals 15 residues. Trimming took 5 bases from V and 0 from J, leaving 13 bases between them. CDR1 and CDR2 (germline): SGHTA, FQGNSA. The CDR3 coding sequence is TGTGCCAGCAGCATAAACAAGGGCGCTAACTATGGCTACACCTTC. Its translation is CASSINKGANYGYTF. Together with reference TRBV7-2 and TRBJ1-2, the CDR3 gives the full variable domain: GAGVSQSPSNKVTEKGKDVELRCDPISGHTALYWYRQSLGQGLEFLIYFQGNSAPDKSGLPSDRFSAERTGGSVSTLTIQRTQQEDSAVYLCASSINKGANYGYTFGSGTRLTVV.

This clonotype was seen a handful of times. Since it is a stray read in a library aimed at alpha chains, this beta chain has a size that is not meaningful. This chain's CDR3 is CASSQVSGDGYTF. The DNA for the CDR3 is TGCGCCAGCAGCCAAGTGTCGGGGGATGGCTACACCTTC. The V call is TRBV4-3, the J call TRBJ1-2; D is possibly TRBD1 (5 bases). Trimming shortened V by 1 base and J by 6 bases, and 9 bases separated the two germline ends. The germline V gene encodes CDR1 LGHNA and CDR2 YSLEER. The CDR3 totals 13 residues.

This clonotype is labeled as medium-sized (0.01 to 0.1%). For a library built for alpha chains, this beta chain is a stray read; little rests on its size. The rearrangement links TRBV6-2 or TRBV6-3 to TRBJ2-1, with D hard to call. Germline values: CDR1 MNHEY, CDR2 SVGEGT. The CDR3 spans 12 residues. With 7 bases removed from V and 7 bases from J, the gap between germline ends came to 11 bases. CDR3 in DNA: TGTGCCAGCACCCCAACCGGGAATGAGCAGTTCTTC. It yields the protein CASTPTGNEQFF.

This clonotype has ten or more counts. This beta chain turned up in a library designed for alpha chains; as an off-target read, its abundance says little. The chain has TRBV5-1 and TRBJ2-7, with TRBD1 matching over 8 bases. Germline V gives CDR1 SGHRS, CDR2 YFSETQ. The CDR3 extends over 13 amino acids. Trimming cost V 4 bases and J 3 bases; bases outside gene matches: 3. The CDR3 coding sequence is TGCGCCAGCAGCGCGACAGGGGTCTACGAGCAGTACTTC. Amino acid sequence: CASSATGVYEQYF. The complete variable domain, with remaining parts taken from reference TRBV5-1 and TRBJ2-7, reads KAGVTQTPRYLIKTRGQQVTLSCSPISGHRSVSWYQQTPGQGLQFLFEYFSETQRNKGNFPGRFSGRQFSNSRSEMNVSTLELGDSALYLCASSATGVYEQYFGPGTRLTVT.

This clonotype was counted at least ten times. The library was designed around alpha chains, so this beta chain is a stray read whose abundance carries little weight. The chain recombines TRBV5-1 with TRBJ2-7; 11 bases agree with TRBD2. CDR1 SGHRS and CDR2 YFSETQ come from the germline V gene. This CDR3 region has 15 residues. The V segment lost 4 bases and the J segment 3 bases; nucleotides outside the gene matches: 6. The CDR3 coding sequence is TGCGCCAGCAGCGAGGGACTAGCGGTCTACTACGAGCAGTACTTC. Its translation is CASSEGLAVYYEQYF.

This clonotype was recorded once. Since the library was made to target alpha chains, this beta chain is a stray read and its abundance is not meaningful. The CDR3 loop is CASSRGDYGYTF. The CDR3, as DNA: TGTGCCAGCAGTCGGGGGGACTATGGCTACACCTTC. This chain uses TRBV28 with TRBJ1-2, with D maybe TRBD1 (5 bases). V lost 5 bases and J 3 bases, leaving 7 bases between the germline ends. Looked up from germline, CDR1 is MDHEN and CDR2 is SYDVKM. The CDR3 has 12 amino acids.